Only one count was recorded for the clone carrying this TCR beta chain. This entry is derived from a study of cytomegalovirus exposure and HLA in healthy donors. The study ran its PCR with 60 Vbeta and 13 Jbeta primers. This table comes from immunoSEQ multiplex PCR, and its TCRdb copy is limited to in-frame clones, with some not included. The data contain about 270,000 clones, 86% of them seen just once; the ten biggest clones take up around 4.2%. In germline, CDR1 is SGDLS, CDR2 YYNGEE. V was pared by 3 bases and J by 3 bases, with 6 bases between. There are 13 residues in the CDR3. The V gene is TRBV9, the J gene TRBJ2-2; D ambiguous. The specimen was PBMCs. The sequence came from a man in his forties in good health and CMV-seropositive. CDR3 loop: CASSGGYTGELFF. The CDR3 nucleotides read TGTGCCAGCAGCGGAGGTTACACCGGGGAGCTGTTTTTT.